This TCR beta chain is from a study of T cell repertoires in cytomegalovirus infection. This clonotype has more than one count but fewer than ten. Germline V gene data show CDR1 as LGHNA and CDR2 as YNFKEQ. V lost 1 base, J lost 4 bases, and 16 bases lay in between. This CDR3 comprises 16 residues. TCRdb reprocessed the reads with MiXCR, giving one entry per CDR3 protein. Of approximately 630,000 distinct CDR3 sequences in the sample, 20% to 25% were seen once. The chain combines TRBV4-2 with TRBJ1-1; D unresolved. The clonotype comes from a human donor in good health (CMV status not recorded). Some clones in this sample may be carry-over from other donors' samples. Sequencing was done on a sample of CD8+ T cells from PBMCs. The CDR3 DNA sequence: TGTGCCAGCAGCCAAGGGCTGGCGTTCACGCGCACTGAAGCTTTCTTT. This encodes CASSQGLAFTRTEAFF.